This T cell receptor beta chain was recorded in a study of blood T cells in healthy people across ages. Findings and limits, study-wide: What prevented conclusive comparison of naive and antigen-experienced cells was that PBMCs were unsorted. It was held that diversity estimates obtained from one million T cells represented underestimates. Higher diversity and more naive CD4+ cells were features of long-lived donors, compared to aged donors.

The authors ran a second PCR of about 7 to 11 cycles using a sample-barcoded 5' primer and a J-beta primer mix. TCRdb passed the 5' RACE reads through MiXCR, listing each CDR3 protein once. The table has around 870,000 distinct CDR3 sequences, under 35% seen once. With each sample, at least 5 micrograms of total RNA were extracted. V lost 6 bases to trimming and J lost 7 bases; unmatched junction nucleotides: 8. This CDR3 spans 14 amino acids. This clonotype was counted many times. Its target is not known. The V gene is TRBV12-3 or TRBV12-4, the J gene TRBJ2-1; 8 positions agree with TRBD2. This clonotype was sampled from a woman older than 75 in good health. Source material: blood. In DNA form, the CDR3 reads TGTGCCAGCAGACTTACCGGGACTAGAAATGAGCAGTTCTTC. The encoded protein is CASRLTGTRNEQFF.